This is a list of T cell receptor beta chains from one sample in a study of STAT3 mutations in large granular lymphocyte leukemia. Sequenced by immunoSEQ multiplex PCR; TCRdb stores in-frame clones only, minus some. Of about 39,000 clones listed, roughly 81% are singletons. Source material: PBMCs. These receptors originate from a human donor with T large granular lymphocyte leukemia. Some clones in this sample may be carry-over from other donors' samples. CDR3s include the opening cysteine and the closing phenylalanine or tryptophan. A D gene is named only where the DNA matches it firmly. For some rows the clone size is stated as once, few or many, or as a class when expanded; others skip it.

TRBJ1-6 TRBV27 TRBD1 NA TGTGCCAGCAGTTTATTAGCGACAGGGAATTCACCCCTCCACTTT CASSLLATGNSPLHF
TRBJ1-1 TRBV10-3 TRBD1 NA TGTGCCATCAGTGTAACAGGGGGCAACACTGAAGCTTTCTTT CAISVTGGNTEAFF
TRBJ1-2 TRBV6-6 TRBD1 once TGTGCCAGCAGTTACGGGACAGGTGTTTCGTACTATGGCTACACCTTC CASSYGTGVSYYGYTF
TRBJ2-5 TRBV25-1 NA NA TGTGCCAGCAGTGGCTACCTACAAGAGACCCAGTACTTC CASSGYLQETQYF
TRBJ1-5 TRBV2 NA NA TGTGCCAGCAGTGGGCCAGGGAAGGGCAATCAGCCCCAGCATTTT CASSGPGKGNQPQHF
TRBJ2-1 TRBV18 NA NA TGTGCCAGCTCGTCAGGGAATGAGCAGTTCTTC CASSSGNEQFF
TRBJ1-6 TRBV30 NA NA TGTGCCTGGGCTGGACGCACGAGCTCCTATAATTCACCCCTCCACTTT CAWAGRTSSYNSPLHF
TRBJ1-1 TRBV5-1 TRBD1 NA TGCGCCAGCAGCTTGGCCCCAGGGGGCACTGAAGCTTTCTTT CASSLAPGGTEAFF
TRBJ2-3 TRBV10-3 TRBD2 NA TGTGCCATCAGTGAGCGGACTAGCGGGCAGGCAGATACGCAGTATTTT CAISERTSGQADTQYF
TRBJ2-2 TRBV2 NA few TGTGCCAGCAGCCGACCGAACACCGGGGAGCTGTTTTTT CASSRPNTGELFF
TRBJ2-7 TRBV5-1 TRBD2 NA TGCGCCAGCACCCGACAGACTAGCGGGGGGCCTTCCTACGAGCAGTACTTC CASTRQTSGGPSYEQYF